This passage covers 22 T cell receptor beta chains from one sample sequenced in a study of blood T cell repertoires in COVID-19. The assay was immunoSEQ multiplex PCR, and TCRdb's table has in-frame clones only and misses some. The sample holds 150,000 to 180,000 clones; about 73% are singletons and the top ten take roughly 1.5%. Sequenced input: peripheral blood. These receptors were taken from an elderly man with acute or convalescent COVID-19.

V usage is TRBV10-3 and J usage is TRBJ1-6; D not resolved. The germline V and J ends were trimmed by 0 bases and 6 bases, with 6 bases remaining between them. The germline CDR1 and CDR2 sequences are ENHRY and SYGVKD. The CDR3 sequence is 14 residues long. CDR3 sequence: CAISESASNSPLHF. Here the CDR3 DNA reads TGTGCCATCAGTGAGTCTGCCAGTAATTCACCCCTCCACTTT.

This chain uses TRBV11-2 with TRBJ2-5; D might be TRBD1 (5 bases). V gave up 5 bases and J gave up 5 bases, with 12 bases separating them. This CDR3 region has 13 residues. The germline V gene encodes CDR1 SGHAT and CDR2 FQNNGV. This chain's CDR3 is CASSNRQSETQYF. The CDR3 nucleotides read TGTGCCAGCAGCAATAGACAGAGCGAGACCCAGTACTTC.

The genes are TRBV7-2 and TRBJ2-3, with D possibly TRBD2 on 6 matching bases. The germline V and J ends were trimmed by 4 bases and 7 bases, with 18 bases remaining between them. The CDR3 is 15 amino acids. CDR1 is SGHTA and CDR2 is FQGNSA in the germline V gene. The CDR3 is CASSSNPGRGYTQYF. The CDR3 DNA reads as TGTGCCAGCAGCTCAAACCCTGGGCGGGGATATACGCAGTATTTT.

The CDR3 DNA reads TGTGCCAGCAGCGTAGCTGCGGGTGGTCCAGAGACCCAGTACTTC. Translated, it gives CASSVAAGGPETQYF. The chain is built from TRBV9 and TRBJ2-5; a possible D gene is TRBD2 (5 bases). The ends were cut back, 0 bases at V and 4 bases at J, with 13 bases in the middle. Germline CDR1 reads SGDLS; CDR2 reads YYNGEE. This CDR3 spans 15 amino acids. Combining the CDR3 with reference TRBV9 and TRBJ2-5 gives the whole variable domain DSGVTQTPKHLITATGQRVTLRCSPRSGDLSVYWYQQSLDQGLQFLIQYYNGEERAKGNILERFSAQQFPDLHSELNLSSLELGDSALYFCASSVAAGGPETQYFGPGTRLLVL.

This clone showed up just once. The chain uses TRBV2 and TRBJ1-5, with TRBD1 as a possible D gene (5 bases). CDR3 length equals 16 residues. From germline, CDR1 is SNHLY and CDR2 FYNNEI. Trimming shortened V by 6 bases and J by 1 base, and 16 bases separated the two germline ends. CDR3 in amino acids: CASRTGGRQSNQPQHF. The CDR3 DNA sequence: TGTGCCAGCAGGACGGGGGGGAGACAGAGCAATCAGCCCCAGCATTTT.

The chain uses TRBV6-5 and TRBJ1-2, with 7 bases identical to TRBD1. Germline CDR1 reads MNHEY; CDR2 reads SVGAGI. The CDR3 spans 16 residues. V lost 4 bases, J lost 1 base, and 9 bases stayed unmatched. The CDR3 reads CASSFKGTAINYGYTF. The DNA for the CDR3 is TGTGCCAGCAGTTTTAAAGGGACAGCCATTAACTATGGCTACACCTTC.

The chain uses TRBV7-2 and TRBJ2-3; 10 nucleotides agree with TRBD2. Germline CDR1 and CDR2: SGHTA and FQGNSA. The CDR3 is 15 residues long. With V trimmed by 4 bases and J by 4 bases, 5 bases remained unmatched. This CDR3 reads CASSSSGGAADTQYF. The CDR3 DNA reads TGTGCCAGCAGCTCAAGCGGGGGGGCCGCAGATACGCAGTATTTT.

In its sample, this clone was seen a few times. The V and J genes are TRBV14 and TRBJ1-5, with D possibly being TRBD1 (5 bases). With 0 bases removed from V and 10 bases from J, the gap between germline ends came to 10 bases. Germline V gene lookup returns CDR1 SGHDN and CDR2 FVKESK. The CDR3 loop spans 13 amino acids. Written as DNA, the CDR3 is TGTGCCAGCAGCCAAGAGCGGGGGACTCCCCAGCATTTT. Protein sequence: CASSQERGTPQHF. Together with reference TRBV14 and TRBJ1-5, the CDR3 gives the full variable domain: EAGVTQFPSHSVIEKGQTVTLRCDPISGHDNLYWYRRVMGKEIKFLLHFVKESKQDESGMPNNRFLAERTGGTYSTLKVQPAELEDSGVYFCASSQERGTPQHFGDGTRLSIL.

The CDR3 DNA follows: TGTGCCAGCAAATCTGGGGACAGGATGGGAGATACGCAGTATTTT. Amino acid sequence: CASKSGDRMGDTQYF. The V call is TRBV28, the J call TRBJ2-3; 8 nucleotides align to TRBD1. The CDR3 loop spans 15 amino acids. The junction had 11 bases not matched to a gene; V was cut back by 7 bases and J by 5 bases. CDR1 MDHEN and CDR2 SYDVKM come from the germline V gene.

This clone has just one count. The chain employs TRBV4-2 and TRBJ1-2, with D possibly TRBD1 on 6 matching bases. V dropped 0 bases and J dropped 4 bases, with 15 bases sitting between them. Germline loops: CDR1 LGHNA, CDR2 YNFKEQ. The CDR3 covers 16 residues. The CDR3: CASSQDLRGISYGYTF. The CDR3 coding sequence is TGTGCCAGCAGCCAAGATCTCAGGGGAATAAGCTATGGCTACACCTTC.

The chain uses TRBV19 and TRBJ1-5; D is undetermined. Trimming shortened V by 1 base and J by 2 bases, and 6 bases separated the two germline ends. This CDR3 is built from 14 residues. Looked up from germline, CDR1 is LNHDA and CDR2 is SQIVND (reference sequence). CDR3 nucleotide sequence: TGTGCCAGTAGTATAGTGGGCCGCAATCAGCCCCAGCATTTT. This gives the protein CASSIVGRNQPQHF.

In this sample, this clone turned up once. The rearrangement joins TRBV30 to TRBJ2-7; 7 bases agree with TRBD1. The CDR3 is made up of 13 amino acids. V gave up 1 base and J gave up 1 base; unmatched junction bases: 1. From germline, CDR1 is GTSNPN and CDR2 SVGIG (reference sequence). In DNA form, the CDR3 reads TGTGCCTGGAGTGAGGGACAGTCCTACGAGCAGTACTTC. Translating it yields CAWSEGQSYEQYF.

This CDR3 is CASSQDFGRGGAGQPQHF. The CDR3 DNA sequence: TGTGCCAGCAGCCAAGATTTCGGTAGGGGGGGAGCTGGGCAGCCCCAGCATTTT. The chain recombines TRBV3-1 (or the pseudogene TRBV3-2) with TRBJ1-5, with a weak D call TRBD1 (6 bases). Germline V gene lookup returns CDR1 LGHDT and CDR2 YNNKEL (reference sequence). The CDR3 length is 18 residues. The V end lost 0 bases, the J end lost 7 bases, and 22 bases lay between the germline ends.

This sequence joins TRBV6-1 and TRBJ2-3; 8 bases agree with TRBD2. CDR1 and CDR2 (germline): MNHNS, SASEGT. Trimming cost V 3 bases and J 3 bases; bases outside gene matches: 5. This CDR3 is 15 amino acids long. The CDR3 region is CASSDTGGPTDTQYF. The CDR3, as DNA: TGTGCCAGCAGTGATACGGGGGGGCCGACAGATACGCAGTATTTT.

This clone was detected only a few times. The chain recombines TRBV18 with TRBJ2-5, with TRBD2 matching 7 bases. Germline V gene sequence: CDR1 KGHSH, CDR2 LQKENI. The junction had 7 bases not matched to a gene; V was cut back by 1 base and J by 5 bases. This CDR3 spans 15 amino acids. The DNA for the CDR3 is TGTGCCAGCTCACCACTTGGAAGGGGAGGGGAGACCCAGTACTTC. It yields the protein CASSPLGRGGETQYF.

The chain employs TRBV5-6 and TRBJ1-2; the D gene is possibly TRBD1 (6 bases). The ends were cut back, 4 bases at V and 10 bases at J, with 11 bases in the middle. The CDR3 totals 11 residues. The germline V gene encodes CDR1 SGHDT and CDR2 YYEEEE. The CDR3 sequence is CASSVGGLYTF. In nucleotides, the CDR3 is TGTGCCAGCAGCGTGGGGGGGCTCTACACCTTC.

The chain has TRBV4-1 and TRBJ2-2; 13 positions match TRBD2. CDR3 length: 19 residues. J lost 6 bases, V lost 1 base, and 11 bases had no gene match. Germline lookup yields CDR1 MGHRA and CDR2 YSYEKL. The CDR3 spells CASSQALAGGPGVAGELFF. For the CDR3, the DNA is TGCGCCAGCAGCCAAGCACTAGCGGGGGGGCCTGGGGTCGCCGGGGAGCTGTTTTTT.

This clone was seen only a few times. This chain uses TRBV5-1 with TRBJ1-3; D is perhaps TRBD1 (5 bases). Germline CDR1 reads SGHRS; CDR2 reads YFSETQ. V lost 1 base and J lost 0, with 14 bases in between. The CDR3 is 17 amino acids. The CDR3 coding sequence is TGCGCCAGCAGCTTGACTTTAGGGGCTGGCTCTGGAAACACCATATATTTT. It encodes CASSLTLGAGSGNTIYF.

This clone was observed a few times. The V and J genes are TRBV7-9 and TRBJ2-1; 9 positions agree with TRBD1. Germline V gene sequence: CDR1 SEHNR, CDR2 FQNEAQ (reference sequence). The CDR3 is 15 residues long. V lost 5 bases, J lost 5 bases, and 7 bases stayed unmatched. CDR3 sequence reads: CASSITGGWDNEQFF. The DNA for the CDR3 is TGTGCCAGCAGCATTACAGGGGGCTGGGACAATGAGCAGTTCTTC.

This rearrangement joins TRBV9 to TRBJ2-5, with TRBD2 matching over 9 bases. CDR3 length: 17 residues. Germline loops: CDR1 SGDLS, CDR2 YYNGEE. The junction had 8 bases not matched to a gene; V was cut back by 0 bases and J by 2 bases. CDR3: CASSVVQAGGPQETQYF. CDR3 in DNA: TGTGCCAGCAGCGTAGTGCAAGCGGGGGGACCTCAAGAGACCCAGTACTTC.

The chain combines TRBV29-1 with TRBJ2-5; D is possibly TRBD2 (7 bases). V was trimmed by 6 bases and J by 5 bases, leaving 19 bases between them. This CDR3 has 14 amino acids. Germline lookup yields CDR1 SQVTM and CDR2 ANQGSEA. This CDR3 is CSVVFGGQGETQYF. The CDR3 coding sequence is TGCAGCGTGGTCTTCGGGGGGCAGGGGGAGACCCAGTACTTC.

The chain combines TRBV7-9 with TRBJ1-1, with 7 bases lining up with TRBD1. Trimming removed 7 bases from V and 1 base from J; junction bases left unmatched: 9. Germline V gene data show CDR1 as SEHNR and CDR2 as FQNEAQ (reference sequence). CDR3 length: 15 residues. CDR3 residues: CASTVGQQSNTEAFF. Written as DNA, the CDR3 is TGTGCCAGCACCGTGGGACAGCAGTCGAACACTGAAGCTTTCTTT.